This is a list of T cell receptor beta chains from one sample in a study of cytomegalovirus exposure and HLA in healthy donors. Generated by immunoSEQ multiplex PCR, the TCRdb table keeps only in-frame clones and is missing some. The sample carries about 160,000 clones, roughly 81% recorded once. The sequenced sample was PBMCs. These receptors were obtained from a man aged 18 to 29 in good health and CMV-seropositive. Each CDR3 is given with its conserved first and last residue. Fields, in order: J gene, D gene, clone size, V gene, CDR3 protein, CDR3 DNA. A D gene is named only where the DNA matches it firmly. Clone size is stated in some rows and not others, as once, few, many or a class when expanded.

TRBJ2-5 | TRBD2 | . | TRBV5-8 | CASSLVRLAGALQETQYF | TGTGCCAGCAGCTTGGTCCGACTAGCGGGGGCCCTGCAAGAGACCCAGTACTTC
TRBJ2-1 | . | . | TRBV27 | CASSSGVGIYNEQFF | TGTGCCAGCAGTTCGGGAGTGGGGATATACAATGAGCAGTTCTTC
TRBJ1-6 | . | . | TRBV6-5 | CASSWGRGNSPLHF | TGTGCCAGCAGTTGGGGGAGGGGAAATTCACCCCTCCACTTT
TRBJ1-2 | . | . | TRBV6-5 | CASSSSYGYTF | TGTGCCAGCAGTTCTTCCTATGGCTACACCTTC
TRBJ2-5 | TRBD2 | . | TRBV19 | CASRPTGTSSWQETQYF | TGTGCCAGTAGGCCAACCGGGACTAGCTCCTGGCAAGAGACCCAGTACTTC
TRBJ2-4 | . | . | TRBV6-1 | CASSEPGHTENSQYF | TGTGCCAGCAGTGAACCAGGACATACCGAAAACAGTCAGTACTTC
TRBJ1-2 | TRBD1 | . | TRBV10-3 | CAISEQGAYGYTF | TGTGCCATCAGTGAACAGGGGGCCTATGGCTACACCTTC
TRBJ2-7 | TRBD1 | . | TRBV7-6 | CASSPTGAEQYF | TGTGCCAGCAGCCCCACAGGGGCCGAGCAGTACTTC
TRBJ2-6 | TRBD1 | . | TRBV15 | CATHIGQGASGANVLTF | TGTGCCACCCATATCGGACAGGGGGCCTCTGGGGCCAACGTCCTGACTTTC
TRBJ1-4 | . | . | TRBV18 | CASSRYSTTNEKLFF | TGTGCCAGCTCCCGATACAGCACAACTAATGAAAAACTGTTTTTT
TRBJ2-1 | TRBD2 | . | TRBV6-1 | CASSEIGGLAGGHEQFF | TGTGCCAGCAGTGAAATCGGAGGACTAGCGGGGGGGCATGAGCAGTTCTTC
TRBJ2-2 | . | . | TRBV19 | CASSIVQVDTGELFF | TGTGCCAGTAGTATAGTCCAGGTCGACACCGGGGAGCTGTTTTTT
TRBJ1-1 | . | . | TRBV7-2 | CASSPGGGVGTEAFF | TGTGCCAGCAGCCCCGGGGGAGGGGTGGGCACTGAAGCTTTCTTT
TRBJ2-3 | TRBD2 | . | TRBV6-4 | CASISGGATDTQYF | TGTGCCAGCATTAGCGGGGGAGCCACAGATACGCAGTATTTT
TRBJ2-5 | . | . | TRBV6-5 | CASSLRDSQETQYF | TGTGCCAGCAGCTTACGGGACTCCCAGGAGACCCAGTACTTC
TRBJ1-1 | TRBD1 | . | TRBV7-3 | CASSTQGLTEAFF | TGTGCCAGCAGCACACAGGGGCTCACTGAAGCTTTCTTT
TRBJ2-5 | . | . | TRBV6-6 | CASSQQVLSTEYF | TGTGCCAGCAGTCAACAGGTCCTGTCGACCGAGTACTTC
TRBJ2-2 | TRBD2 | . | TRBV9 | CASSVDLAGPNTGELFF | TGTGCCAGCAGCGTAGACCTAGCGGGGCCGAACACCGGGGAGCTGTTTTTT
TRBJ2-5 | TRBD1 | . | TRBV5-1 | CASRSTGEETQYF | TGCGCCAGCAGATCGACAGGGGAGGAGACCCAGTACTTC
TRBJ2-2 | TRBD1 | . | TRBV6-1 | CASDRVWNTGELFF | TGTGCCAGCGACAGGGTTTGGAACACCGGGGAGCTGTTTTTT
TRBJ1-6 | TRBD1 | few | TRBV6-5 | CASSRDRSNSPLHF | TGTGCCAGCAGTCGGGACAGGAGCAATTCACCCCTCCACTTT
TRBJ2-2 | TRBD1 | few | TRBV9 | CASSVEGQGAPGELFF | TGTGCCAGCAGCGTAGAGGGGCAGGGGGCGCCCGGGGAGCTGTTTTTT
TRBJ1-4 | TRBD1 | once | TRBV5-6 | CASSLGGGANFF | TGTGCCAGCAGCTTGGGAGGGGGCGCAAATTTTTTT
TRBJ2-5 | TRBD2 | . | TRBV7-9 | CASSPGTSGEETQYF | TGTGCCAGCAGCCCCGGGACTAGCGGGGAGGAGACCCAGTACTTC
TRBJ1-2 | . | . | TRBV6-6 | CASRTPGDGGYTF | TGTGCCAGCAGAACCCCAGGGGACGGTGGCTACACCTTC
TRBJ2-1 | . | . | TRBV5-1 | CASSHGGGEYEQFF | TGCGCCAGCAGCCACGGGGGTGGGGAATATGAGCAGTTCTTC
TRBJ1-2 | . | . | TRBV4-2 | CASSQDSRGRDGYTF | TGTGCCAGCAGCCAAGATTCCAGGGGTCGGGATGGCTACACCTTC
TRBJ2-3 | . | few | TRBV7-2 | CASSLGLAGTDTQYF | TGTGCCAGCAGCTTAGGGCTAGCAGGCACAGATACGCAGTATTTT
TRBJ1-1 | . | . | TRBV6-5 | CASRREGGSRAEAFF | TGTGCCAGCAGGCGTGAGGGGGGGAGTAGGGCTGAAGCTTTCTTT
TRBJ2-2 | . | . | TRBV5-4 | CATKHSNTGELFF | TGTGCCACCAAACACAGCAACACCGGGGAGCTGTTTTTT
TRBJ1-2 | . | few | TRBV5-1 | CASSFQGIQGYTF | TGCGCCAGCAGCTTCCAGGGAATTCAGGGCTACACCTTC
TRBJ2-7 | TRBD1 | . | TRBV2 | CASRIQGGGSYEQYF | TGTGCCAGCAGGATACAGGGGGGTGGCTCCTACGAGCAGTACTTC
TRBJ2-3 | TRBD1 | . | TRBV29-1 | CSVEGRGQGLSDTQYF | TGCAGCGTTGAAGGTCGTGGACAGGGTTTGTCAGATACGCAGTATTTT
TRBJ2-5 | TRBD2 | once | TRBV5-6 | CASNDVKLAGILETQYF | TGTGCCAGCAACGACGTCAAACTAGCGGGCATACTAGAGACCCAGTACTTC
TRBJ2-3 | TRBD1 | . | TRBV7-6 | CASSAGQGTTDTQYF | TGTGCCAGCAGCGCCGGACAGGGGACTACAGATACGCAGTATTTT
TRBJ2-2 | TRBD1 | . | TRBV16 | CASTKVGTGAGELFF | TGTGCCAGCACCAAAGTCGGGACAGGCGCCGGGGAGCTGTTTTTT
TRBJ1-5 | . | . | TRBV7-2 | CASSPQGLRNQPQHF | TGTGCCAGCAGCCCTCAGGGGTTACGCAATCAGCCCCAGCATTTT
TRBJ2-2 | . | . | TRBV6-5 | CASGTGQWVTGELFF | TGTGCCAGCGGGACCGGACAGTGGGTCACCGGGGAGCTGTTTTTT
TRBJ1-5 | . | . | TRBV7-9 | CASTLSASEGQPQHF | TGTGCCAGCACCCTTTCGGCCTCCGAGGGTCAGCCCCAGCATTTT
TRBJ1-2 | . | . | TRBV7-3 | CASSSEGHGYTF | TGTGCCAGCAGCTCGGAGGGACATGGCTACACCTTC
TRBJ2-3 | . | few | TRBV7-9 | CASSAPPGLVTDTQYF | TGTGCCAGCAGCGCACCCCCAGGGCTAGTCACAGATACGCAGTATTTT
TRBJ2-1 | TRBD1 | . | TRBV7-9 | CASSSGQGRYNEQFF | TGTGCCAGCAGTTCCGGACAGGGCCGTTACAATGAGCAGTTCTTC
TRBJ1-5 | . | . | TRBV19 | CASSRTPPPQHF | TGTGCCAGTAGTAGGACACCCCCGCCCCAGCATTTT
TRBJ1-1 | TRBD1 | once | TRBV27 | CASSLTMGQGVNLNTEAFF | TGTGCCAGCAGTCTCACCATGGGACAGGGGGTCAACTTGAACACTGAAGCTTTCTTT
TRBJ2-5 | TRBD1 | . | TRBV6-6 | CASLASNRGRETQYF | TGTGCCAGCCTCGCGTCGAACAGGGGGCGGGAGACCCAGTACTTC
TRBJ1-6 | . | few | TRBV6-5 | CASRENRVNNSPLHF | TGTGCCAGCAGAGAAAACAGGGTAAATAATTCACCCCTCCACTTT
TRBJ2-7 | . | . | TRBV13 | CASSSRGVEGTYEQYF | TGTGCCAGCAGCTCCCGCGGGGTTGAGGGAACCTACGAGCAGTACTTC
TRBJ2-7 | . | . | TRBV6-5 | CASSYGAGYEQYF | TGTGCCAGCAGTTACGGGGCAGGGTACGAGCAGTACTTC
TRBJ1-4 | TRBD1 | few | TRBV6-5 | CASSPWTGGSEKLFF | TGTGCCAGCAGTCCTTGGACAGGGGGCTCTGAAAAACTGTTTTTT
TRBJ2-7 | TRBD1 | . | TRBV6-6 | CASSPQGVPPYEQYF | TGTGCCAGCAGCCCTCAGGGGGTCCCCCCCTACGAGCAGTACTTC
TRBJ1-5 | . | . | TRBV7-2 | CASSLAHASGNQPQHF | TGTGCCAGCAGCTTAGCGCATGCCAGTGGCAATCAGCCCCAGCATTTT
TRBJ1-1 | TRBD1 | . | TRBV29-1 | CSVFPGTGGGFDTEAFF | TGCAGCGTTTTTCCCGGGACAGGGGGCGGGTTCGACACTGAAGCTTTCTTT
TRBJ1-2 | . | . | TRBV7-9 | CASSLQGLTDGYTF | TGTGCCAGCAGCCTACAGGGTCTAACAGATGGCTACACCTTC